This TCR beta chain derives from a study of blood T cell repertoires in COVID-19 (dated by TCRdb to 2018 to 2020). Context from the whole study: The collaborator samples originated in the United States, Italy and Spain and spanned the acute and convalescent phases of COVID-19. The material from the prospective study consisted of cDNA or gDNA derived from T cells, B-cell-depleted T cells, or PBMCs. Deeply sampled blood TCRbeta repertoires from subjects exposed to, actively infected with, or recovered from COVID-19 were included in the dataset. The repertoires were released in a freely available public database intended as a resource for research on the immune response to SARS-CoV-2. Samples came from the ongoing ImmuneRACE study (first 160 participants) plus 1,254 subjects from 6 global collaborators. Nearly every sample came with metadata listing a de-identified subject ID, COVID-19 status, age in years and sex. Where available, HLA class I and class II types were obtained from metadata supplied by the sample provider rather than from assay-based typing. General study outcomes and caveats: The quantity of clinical and demographic metadata differed by source and by participant and was supplied without curation.

Samples from volunteer blood donors who had recovered from COVID-19 were contributed by a second Seattle source. Whole blood was collected in K2EDTA tubes by collaborating institutions according to the institutions' own protocols. For TCRbeta analysis, collaborator samples were shipped as frozen whole blood, as isolated PBMCs, or as DNA extracted from either sample type. Turning to this clone: What antigen it recognizes has not been identified. Base qualities are not recorded, but no much larger clone differs from it by a single base.

TCRbeta CDR3 regions were amplified from genomic DNA using the immunoSEQ Assay, a bias-controlled multiplex PCR. Per the source publication's procedure: Nucleated cell counts per sample were estimated from amplification of reference gene primers within the assay. Sequence reads were collapsed and filtered to measure the absolute abundance of every unique TCRbeta CDR3 rearrangement. For each sample, productive Simpson clonality was calculated as the square root of Simpson's diversity index across productive rearrangements. The table was pulled from immuneACCESS by TCRdb, which kept in-frame rearrangements only. Such tables lose some clones; where checked, under half of the loss comes from unresolved V genes, and the rest has no known cause. The V and J calls and clone size come from that table; D and trimming were worked out from the DNA. The sample data list about 220,000 clones, and around 86% of these were observed just once. 2% to 2.5% of the sample is in the top ten clones.

The CDR3 runs 15 amino acids, cysteine and phenylalanine included. Just the 45-base CDR3 DNA is kept, in frame starting at base 1. Sequences SGHAT (CDR1) and FQNNGV (CDR2) are obtained from the germline V gene. Trimming at the junction amounts to 1 base on V and 1 base on J, and the germline ends lie 9 bases apart. Sequencing was carried out using peripheral blood. This receptor was identified in a man aged 25 to 40 who had recovered from COVID-19. The chain employs TRBV11-2 and TRBJ2-3; a weak D assignment points to TRBD1 (5 bases agree). DNA sequence: TGTGCCAGCAGCTTAGGCACAGGCCGCACAGATACGCAGTATTTT. Its amino acids are CASSLGTGRTDTQYF.